What follows is one T cell receptor beta chain and its context. This specimen belongs to a study of blood T cell repertoires in COVID-19. Whole-study context: Material from acute and convalescent COVID-19 was sourced from the United States, Italy and Spain. Nucleic acid was either cDNA or gDNA, and it came from T cells, B-cell-depleted T cells, or PBMCs.

In the study's own analysis: The assay estimated nucleated cells by amplifying reference gene primers. This table comes from immunoSEQ multiplex PCR, and its TCRdb copy is limited to in-frame clones, with some not included. V and J calls and clone size are as listed in that table; D and trimming were resolved from the DNA. This table has a few hundred thousand clones, about 87% appearing once. There are 12 residues in the CDR3. CDR1 and CDR2 (germline): SGHAT, FQDESV (reference sequence). Trimming removed 3 bases from V and 10 bases from J, with 12 bases in between. Sequencing input: peripheral blood. This clonotype was sampled from a man aged 60 to 75 who had recovered from COVID-19. The rearrangement uses TRBV11-1 and TRBJ1-2; D gene uncertain. The CDR3 spells CASSLSSIAYTF. CDR3 nucleotides: TGTGCCAGCAGCTTGTCTTCAATAGCCTACACCTTC.